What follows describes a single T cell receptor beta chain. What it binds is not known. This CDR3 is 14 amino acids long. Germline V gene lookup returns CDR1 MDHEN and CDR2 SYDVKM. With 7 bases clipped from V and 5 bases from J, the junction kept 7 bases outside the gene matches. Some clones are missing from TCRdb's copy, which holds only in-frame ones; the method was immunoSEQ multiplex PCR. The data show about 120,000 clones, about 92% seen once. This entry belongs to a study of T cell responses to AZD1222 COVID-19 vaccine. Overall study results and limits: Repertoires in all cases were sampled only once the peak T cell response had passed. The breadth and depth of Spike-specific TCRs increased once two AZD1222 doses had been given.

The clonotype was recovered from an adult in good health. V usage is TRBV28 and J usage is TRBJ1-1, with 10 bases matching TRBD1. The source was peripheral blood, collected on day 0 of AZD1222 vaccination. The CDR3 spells CASNIDRGRTEAFF. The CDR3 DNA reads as TGTGCCAGCAACATAGACAGGGGGCGTACTGAAGCTTTCTTT.